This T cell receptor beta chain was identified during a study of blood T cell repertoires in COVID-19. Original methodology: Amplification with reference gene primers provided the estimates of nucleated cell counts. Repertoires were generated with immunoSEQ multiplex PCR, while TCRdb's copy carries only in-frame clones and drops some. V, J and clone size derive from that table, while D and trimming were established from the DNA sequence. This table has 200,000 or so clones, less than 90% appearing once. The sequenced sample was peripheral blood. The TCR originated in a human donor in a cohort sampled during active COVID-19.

The chain's CDR3 is CASTKTGYQPQHF. DNA of the CDR3: TGTGCCAGTACCAAAACAGGTTATCAGCCCCAGCATTTT. The V and J genes are TRBV19 and TRBJ1-5, with TRBD1 as a possible D gene (5 bases). The V end lost 7 bases, the J end lost 5 bases, and 12 bases lay between the germline ends. Looked up from germline, CDR1 is LNHDA and CDR2 is SQIVND (reference sequence). The CDR3 length is 13 residues.